The 5 T cell receptor beta chains in this list originate from one sample, sequenced in a study of OX40 agonist ivuxolimab in advanced cancers. Method: immunoSEQ multiplex PCR; TCRdb's copy keeps in-frame clones and lacks some. The table includes 60,000 to 75,000 clones, less than 90% detected once. Sample: CD4+ or CD8+ T cells sorted from blood, taken in a trial of the OX40 agonist ivuxolimab. Receptors were obtained from an adult with an advanced solid tumor such as melanoma, head and neck, liver or kidney cancer.

V usage is TRBV19 and J usage is TRBJ2-1, with 9 nucleotides matching TRBD2. Germline V gives CDR1 LNHDA, CDR2 SQIVND (reference sequence). V gave up 5 bases and J gave up 7 bases; unmatched junction bases: 12. CDR3 length equals 16 residues. The CDR3 DNA sequence: TGTGCCAGTAGTGACCTAGCGGGACCGAAAAGGAATGAGCAGTTCTTC. Its protein product is CASSDLAGPKRNEQFF.

CDR3 in amino acids: CARSIRRATTNEKLFF. The CDR3 DNA reads TGTGCCAGAAGCATTCGCAGGGCTACAACTAATGAAAAACTGTTTTTT. J is TRBJ1-4 and V is TRBV5-3; TRBD1 might be the D (5 bases). TRBV5-3 is annotated as an ORF whose role is uncertain. The V gene lost 4 bases and the J gene lost 0 bases, with 13 bases spanning the gap. CDR3 size: 16 residues.

This sequence joins TRBV10-3 and TRBJ1-2; no firm D call. The V gene's germline CDR1 is ENHRY and CDR2 SYGVKD. V shed 0 bases and J shed 5 bases, with 4 bases lying between them. The CDR3 contains 12 residues. CDR3 coding DNA: TGTGCCATCAGTGAGTCTGAGTATGGCTACACCTTC. Amino acid sequence: CAISESEYGYTF.

The count of this clone is one. This chain links TRBV7-3 with TRBJ2-7; D remains unclear. The germline gives CDR1 SGHTA, CDR2 FQGTGA. V gave up 3 bases and J gave up 3 bases, with 9 bases separating them. This CDR3 region has 13 residues. CDR3 bases: TGTGCCAGCAGCTTTGACCGGAACTACGAGCAGTACTTC. It encodes CASSFDRNYEQYF.

This chain uses TRBV5-1 with TRBJ1-1; D gene ambiguous. V lost 0 bases to trimming and J lost 3 bases, with 9 bases between them. The CDR3 contains 14 residues. Germline values: CDR1 SGHRS, CDR2 YFSETQ. Here the CDR3 DNA reads TGCGCCAGCAGCTTGGAAGTACAAGACACTGAAGCTTTCTTT. Encoded protein: CASSLEVQDTEAFF.